This T cell receptor beta chain was sequenced for a study of OX40 agonist ivuxolimab in advanced cancers. Overall study context: While on treatment, patients had intravenous ivuxolimab at 0.01 to 10 mg/kg every 2 weeks. Participants could have had prior anti-PD-1, anti-PD-L1 or anti-CTLA-4 therapy, and approximately 40% had some. Whole-study results and caveats: Which antigen the expanded peripheral T cells recognized is unknown.

Trimming removed 6 bases from V and 1 base from J; junction bases left unmatched: 0. Per germline, CDR1 MDHEN and CDR2 SYDVKM. The CDR3 length is 13 residues. Sequenced by immunoSEQ multiplex PCR; TCRdb stores in-frame clones only, minus some. This sample has under 80,000 clones, with around 83% found just once. Of note for this clone: As yet, its antigen is unknown.

Enrollment shut out patients with autoimmune disease history or systemic immunosuppression. This TCR was sampled from an adult with an advanced solid tumor such as melanoma, head and neck, liver or kidney cancer. The sample here was CD4+ or CD8+ T cells sorted from blood, taken in a trial of the OX40 agonist ivuxolimab. V and J are TRBV28 and TRBJ2-3, with 8 nucleotides matching TRBD1. The CDR3 sequence: CASRTGGTDTQYF. The CDR3 DNA sequence: TGTGCCAGCAGGACAGGGGGCACAGATACGCAGTATTTT.